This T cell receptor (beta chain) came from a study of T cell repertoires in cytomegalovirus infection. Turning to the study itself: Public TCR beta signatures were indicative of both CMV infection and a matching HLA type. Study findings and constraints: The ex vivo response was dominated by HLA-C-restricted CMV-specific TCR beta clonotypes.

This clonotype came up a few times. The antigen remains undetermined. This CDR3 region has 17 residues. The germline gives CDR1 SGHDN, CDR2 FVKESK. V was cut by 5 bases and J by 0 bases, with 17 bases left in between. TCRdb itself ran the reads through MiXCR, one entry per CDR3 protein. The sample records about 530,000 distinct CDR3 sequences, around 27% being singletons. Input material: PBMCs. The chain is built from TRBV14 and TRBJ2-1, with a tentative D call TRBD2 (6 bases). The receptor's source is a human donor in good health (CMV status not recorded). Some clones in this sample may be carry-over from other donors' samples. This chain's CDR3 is CASSSRGSPTSYNEQFF. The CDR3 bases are TGTGCCAGCAGCTCGCGGGGTAGCCCCACCTCCTACAATGAGCAGTTCTTC.